The source of this T cell receptor beta chain is a study of blood T cell repertoires in COVID-19. Study as a whole: Both acute and convalescent COVID-19 samples were obtained from the United States, Italy and Spain. T cells, B-cell-depleted T cells, or PBMCs supplied cDNA or gDNA.

Some clones are missing from TCRdb's copy, which holds only in-frame ones; the method was immunoSEQ multiplex PCR. Here the sample spans 400,000 or so clones, roughly 88% being singletons. In germline, CDR1 is SGHDN, CDR2 FVKESK. V lost 0 bases and J 0 bases, leaving 8 bases between the germline ends. The CDR3 has 15 residues. Cohorts were determined from participant-reported clinical history. The study counted Cohort 3 donors as recovered given two negative PCRs, clearance, or symptom resolution. The sample comprised PBMCs or T cells enriched from blood (not recorded which). This TCR derives from a man aged 18 to 30 who had recovered from COVID-19. This chain connects TRBV14 to TRBJ1-1; the D is unclear. CDR3 nucleotide sequence: TGTGCCAGCAGCCAAGACAGGTTGTTGAACACTGAAGCTTTCTTT. Protein sequence: CASSQDRLLNTEAFF.